This T cell receptor (beta chain) emerged from a study of blood T cells in healthy people across ages. Isolation per sample recovered at least 7 million PBMCs. This clonotype was seen just once. Using a J-beta primer mix together with a sample-barcoded 5' primer, a second PCR was run for roughly 6 to 12 cycles. MiXCR, run by TCRdb on the 5' RACE reads, gives a single entry per CDR3 protein. This repertoire shows 700,000 to 950,000 distinct CDR3 sequences, 58% found once; its top ten account for around 22%. The sequence was collected from a man aged 25 to 45 in good health. Material for sequencing was blood.

CDR3 loop: CASSAPGLAGVEQFF. The CDR3 DNA reads as TGTGCCAGCAGCGCCCCGGGACTAGCGGGAGTTGAGCAGTTCTTC. The chain joins TRBV9 to TRBJ2-1, with 14 bases fitting TRBD2. CDR3 length: 15 residues. V was pared by 3 bases and J by 9 bases, with 5 bases of the junction left unmatched. In germline, CDR1 is SGDLS, CDR2 YYNGEE.